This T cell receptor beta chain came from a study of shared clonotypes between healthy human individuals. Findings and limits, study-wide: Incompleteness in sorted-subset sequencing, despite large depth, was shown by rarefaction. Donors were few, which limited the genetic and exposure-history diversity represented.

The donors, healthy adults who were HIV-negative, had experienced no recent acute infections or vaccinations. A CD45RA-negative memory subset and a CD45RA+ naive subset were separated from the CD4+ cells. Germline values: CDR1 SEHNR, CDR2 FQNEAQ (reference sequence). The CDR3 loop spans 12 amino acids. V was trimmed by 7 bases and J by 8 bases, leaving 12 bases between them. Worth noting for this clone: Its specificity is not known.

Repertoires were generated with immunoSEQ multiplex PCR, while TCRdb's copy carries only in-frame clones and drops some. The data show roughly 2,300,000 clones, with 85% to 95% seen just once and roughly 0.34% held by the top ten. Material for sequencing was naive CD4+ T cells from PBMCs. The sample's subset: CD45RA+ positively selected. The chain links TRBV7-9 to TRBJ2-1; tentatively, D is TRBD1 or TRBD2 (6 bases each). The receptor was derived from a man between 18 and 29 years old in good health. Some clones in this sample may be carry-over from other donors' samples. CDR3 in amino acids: CASTVGGDEQFF. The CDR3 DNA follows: TGTGCCAGCACCGTGGGGGGCGATGAGCAGTTCTTC.